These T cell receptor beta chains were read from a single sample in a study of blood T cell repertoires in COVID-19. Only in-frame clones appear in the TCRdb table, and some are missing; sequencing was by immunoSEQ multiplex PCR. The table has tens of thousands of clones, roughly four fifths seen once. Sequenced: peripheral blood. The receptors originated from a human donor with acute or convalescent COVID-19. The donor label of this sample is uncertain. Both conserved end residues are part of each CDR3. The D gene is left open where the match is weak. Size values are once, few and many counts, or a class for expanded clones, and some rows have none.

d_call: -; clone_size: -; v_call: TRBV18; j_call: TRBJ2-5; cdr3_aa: CASSPRAAYQETQYF; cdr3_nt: TGTGCCAGCTCACCACGAGCGGCGTACCAAGAGACCCAGTACTTC
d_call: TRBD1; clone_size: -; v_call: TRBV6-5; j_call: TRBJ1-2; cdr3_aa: CASSPADRAYGYTF; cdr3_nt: TGTGCCAGCAGCCCAGCCGACAGGGCCTATGGCTACACCTTC
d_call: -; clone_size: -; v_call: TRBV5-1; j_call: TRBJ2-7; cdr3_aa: CASSLAVGGAYEQYF; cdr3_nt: TGCGCCAGCAGCTTGGCCGTAGGCGGGGCCTACGAGCAGTACTTC
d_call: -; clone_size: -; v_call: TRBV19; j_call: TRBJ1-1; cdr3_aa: CASSDSMNTEAFF; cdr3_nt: TGTGCCAGTAGTGACAGCATGAACACTGAAGCTTTCTTT
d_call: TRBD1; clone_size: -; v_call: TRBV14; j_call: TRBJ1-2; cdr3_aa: CASSAQGAGDYGYTF; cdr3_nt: TGTGCCAGCAGCGCACAGGGGGCCGGGGACTATGGCTACACCTTC
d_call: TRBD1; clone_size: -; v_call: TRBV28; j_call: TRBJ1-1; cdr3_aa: CASSPQGAPVNTEAFF; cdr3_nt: TGTGCCAGCAGTCCCCAGGGGGCCCCCGTAAACACTGAAGCTTTCTTT
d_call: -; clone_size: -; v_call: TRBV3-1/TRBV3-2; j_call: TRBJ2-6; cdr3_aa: CASSPLTSGANVLTF; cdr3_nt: TGTGCCAGCAGCCCCCTAACCTCTGGGGCCAACGTCCTGACTTTC
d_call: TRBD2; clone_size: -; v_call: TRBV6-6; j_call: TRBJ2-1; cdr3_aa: CASSYTSGGSNEQFF; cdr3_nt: TGTGCCAGCAGTTACACTAGCGGGGGCTCCAATGAGCAGTTCTTC
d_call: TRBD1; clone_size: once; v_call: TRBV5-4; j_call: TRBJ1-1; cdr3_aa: CASSWRVGTGGEAFF; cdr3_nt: TGTGCCAGCAGCTGGCGGGTCGGGACAGGGGGTGAAGCTTTCTTT
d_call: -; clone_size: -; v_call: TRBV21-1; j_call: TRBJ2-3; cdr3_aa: CASSKVELGGGNTQYF; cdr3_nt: TGTGCCAGCAGCAAAGTTGAGTTAGGTGGGGGGAATACGCAGTATTTT
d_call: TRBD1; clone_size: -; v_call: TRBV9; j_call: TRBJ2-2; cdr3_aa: CASSPRTGWNPGELFF; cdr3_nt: TGTGCCAGCAGCCCCCGGACAGGCTGGAACCCCGGGGAGCTGTTTTTT
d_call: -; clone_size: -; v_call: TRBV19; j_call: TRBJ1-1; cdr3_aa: CASSSRGGVRAFF; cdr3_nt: TGTGCCAGTAGCTCCCGGGGAGGGGTACGTGCTTTCTTT
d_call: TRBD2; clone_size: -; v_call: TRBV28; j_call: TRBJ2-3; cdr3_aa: CASSSSTSGFSTDTQYF; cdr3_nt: TGTGCCAGCAGTTCGTCGACTAGCGGGTTTAGCACAGATACGCAGTATTTT
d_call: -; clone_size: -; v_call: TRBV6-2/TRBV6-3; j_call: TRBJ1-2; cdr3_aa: CASSQGQTYGYTF; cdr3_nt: TGTGCCAGCAGCCAAGGACAGACCTATGGCTACACCTTC